The present entry profiles one T cell receptor beta chain with its context. Its antigen target is currently unknown. No much larger clone is present one base from it, and per-base qualities are unavailable. The sample's time point, from its label and the paper: about 28 days (+/-7) after the second vaccine dose. AZD1222 recipients given second doses at about 4 weeks or at about 12 weeks were pooled, since spike-specific TCR depth and breadth were not found to differ between the two schedules. Vaccinee samples were obtained from the UK trials COV001 and COV002, which included a single-blind randomized controlled phase 2/3 trial of AZD1222 (ChAdOx1 nCoV-19) in healthy adults. For TCRbeta chain sequencing, PBMC samples from trial participants were taken at day 0 and at day 28 after the second dose. This entry is derived from a study of T cell responses to AZD1222 COVID-19 vaccine (dated by TCRdb to about 2021). About the full investigation: A total of around 240 trial participants underwent TCR sequencing, of whom 200 to 220 received two doses of AZD1222 and about 25 received two doses of the MenACWY control vaccine. Enrollment into the trials was organized by age into subgroups of 18-55, 56-69 and 70-plus years, and those subgroups contained approximately 160, 26 and 62 TCR-sequenced participants, respectively. Points the paper makes about the study in general: Most participants were white British and females outnumbered males, and the authors suggested that clonal diversity may have been underestimated. CD4 TCRs associated with the vaccine covered the entire spike protein, and the dominant responses were in regions 160-218 and 743-854. In the small 56-69-year group, the increase in depth fell short of significance, most likely because of low power. Because no day 14 peak-response samples were available, the repertoires could be characterized only after the peak T cell response. After two AZD1222 doses, spike-specific TCR breadth and depth were significantly higher than at day 0 and than in MenACWY recipients. Reportedly, almost half of the unique spike-specific TCRs recognized epitopes lying outside the regions that are mutated in the B.1.351 and B.1.1.7 variants. Conclusions about previously exposed vaccinees are limited, since just five to seven AZD1222 recipients were seropositive for SARS-CoV-2 at baseline.

CDR3 length: 12 amino acids, cysteine to phenylalanine. CDR3 DNA is the only sequence kept; it has 36 bases, read in frame from the first base. Relative to germline, V is 8 bases shorter and J is 5 bases shorter, with 15 bases between their ends. Per the germline V gene, SQVTM is the CDR1 and ANQGSEA is the CDR2. The CDR3 regions of human TCRbeta chains were analyzed by immunosequencing. As for how the authors treated the data: TCRs in the repertoires were matched against a reference library of SARS-CoV-2-specific TCRs that had been generated with the MIRA antigen-specificity platform. Breadth was defined as the fraction of unique TCRs that were SARS-CoV-2-associated, and depth was defined as the fraction of total T cells that were SARS-CoV-2-associated. Using the MIRA data, each spike-specific TCR was assigned both to the spike region to which the TCR was reactive and to a CD4 or CD8 class. Log10-transformed breadth and depth values were compared by one-way ANOVA with Sidak's multiple comparisons tests. The source is immuneACCESS, and TCRdb retained only in-frame sequences with V and J called. Part of the clones is not carried over; for the studies checked, unresolved V genes explain less than half of this, and the remainder is unexplained. That table furnishes V, J and clone size, whereas the DNA furnished D and trimming. Recorded for this sample are about 110,000 clones; roughly 87% of them occurred a single time. The top ten hold about 2.5% of the sample.

This chain is built from TRBV29-1 and TRBJ2-5; no D gene can be assigned with confidence. Here the sequenced sample was peripheral blood, taken 28 days after the second AZD1222 dose. The TCR originated in an adult who received the AZD1222 COVID-19 vaccine. DNA sequence: TGCAGCACAGCTAGGAGTTTCGAGACCCAGTACTTC. The resulting protein is CSTARSFETQYF.